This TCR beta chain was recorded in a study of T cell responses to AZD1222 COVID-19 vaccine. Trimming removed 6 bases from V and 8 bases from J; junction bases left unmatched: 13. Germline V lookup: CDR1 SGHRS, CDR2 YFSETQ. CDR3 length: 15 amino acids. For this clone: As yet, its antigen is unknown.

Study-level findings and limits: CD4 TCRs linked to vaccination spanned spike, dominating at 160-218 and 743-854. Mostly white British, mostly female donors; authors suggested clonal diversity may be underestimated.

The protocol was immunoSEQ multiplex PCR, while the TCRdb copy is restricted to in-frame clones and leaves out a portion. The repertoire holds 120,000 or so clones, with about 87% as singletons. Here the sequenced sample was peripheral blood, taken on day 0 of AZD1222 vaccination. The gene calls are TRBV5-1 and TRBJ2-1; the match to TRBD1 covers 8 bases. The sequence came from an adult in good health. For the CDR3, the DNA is TGCGCCAGCAACGACTATTTCCCAGGGGGCCATGAGCAGTTCTTC. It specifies CASNDYFPGGHEQFF.